This T cell receptor (beta chain) was recorded in a study of long-term antiretroviral therapy in people with HIV. Whole-study findings and limits: Repertoire dominance by clones expanded before ART was seen at all time points. CDR3 lengths in HIV samples spanned a narrower range than controls. Although diversity increased after ART, it remained lower than in transplant donor controls.

The CDR3 contains 15 residues. Germline V CDR1 and CDR2: SEHNR, FQNEAQ (reference sequence). Trimming left V 3 bases short and J 7 bases short, with 13 bases between. Two or more post-ART PBMC samples, plus at least one pre-ART sample, were available for each donor. A v3.0 immunoSEQ assay was performed at survey level. Method: immunoSEQ multiplex PCR; TCRdb's copy keeps in-frame clones and lacks some. The sample includes fewer than 20,000 clones, approximately 80% of them seen just once. The sample holds a few counts of this clone. Its specificity is not known. J is TRBJ1-6 and V is TRBV7-9; D unresolved. The material was unsorted PBMCs, obtained 0.6 years after starting antiretroviral therapy. The TCR sequence derives from a young woman with HIV. CDR3 sequence reads: CASSLTTISNSPLHF. CDR3 sequence (DNA): TGTGCCAGCAGCTTGACGACAATCTCGAATTCACCCCTCCACTTT.